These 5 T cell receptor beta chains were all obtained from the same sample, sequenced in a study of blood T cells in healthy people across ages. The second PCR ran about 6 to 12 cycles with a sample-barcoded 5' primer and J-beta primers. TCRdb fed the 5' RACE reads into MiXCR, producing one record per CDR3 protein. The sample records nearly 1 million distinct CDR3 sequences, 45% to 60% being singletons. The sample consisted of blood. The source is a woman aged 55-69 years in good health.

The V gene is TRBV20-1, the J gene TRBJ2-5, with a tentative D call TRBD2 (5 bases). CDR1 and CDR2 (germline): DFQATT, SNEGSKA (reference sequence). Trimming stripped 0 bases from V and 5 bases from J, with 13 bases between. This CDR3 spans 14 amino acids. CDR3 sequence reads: CSARDSWGAETQYF. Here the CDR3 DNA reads TGCAGTGCTAGAGATTCGTGGGGAGCCGAGACCCAGTACTTC.

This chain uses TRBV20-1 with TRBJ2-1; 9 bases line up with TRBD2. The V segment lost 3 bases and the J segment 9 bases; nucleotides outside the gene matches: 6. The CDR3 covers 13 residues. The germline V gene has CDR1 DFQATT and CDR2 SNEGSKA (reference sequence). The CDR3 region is CSARLAGVAEQFF. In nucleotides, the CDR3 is TGCAGTGCTAGGTTAGCGGGAGTAGCTGAGCAGTTCTTC.

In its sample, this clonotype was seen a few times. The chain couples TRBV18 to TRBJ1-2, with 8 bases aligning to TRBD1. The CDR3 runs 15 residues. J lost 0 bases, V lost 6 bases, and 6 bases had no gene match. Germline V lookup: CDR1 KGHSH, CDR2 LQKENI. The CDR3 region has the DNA TGTGCCAGCTCGGACAGGGCCCAATCTAACTATGGCTACACCTTC. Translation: CASSDRAQSNYGYTF. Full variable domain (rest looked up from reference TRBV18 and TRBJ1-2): NAGVMQNPRHLVRRRGQEARLRCSPMKGHSHVYWYRQLPEEGLKFMVYLQKENIIDESGMPKERFSAEFPKEGPSILRIQQVVRGDSAAYFCASSDRAQSNYGYTFGSGTRLTVV.

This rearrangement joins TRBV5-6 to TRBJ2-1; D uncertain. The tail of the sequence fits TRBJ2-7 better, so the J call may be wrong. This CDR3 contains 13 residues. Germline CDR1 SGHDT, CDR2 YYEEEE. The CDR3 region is CASSSGHYNEQYF. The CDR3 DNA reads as TGTGCCAGCAGCTCGGGCCATTACAATGAGCAGTACTTC.

The CDR3 nucleotides read TGTGCCAGCAGCTCAATGCAGGGTATGCGGGGCTACACCTTC. This gives the protein CASSSMQGMRGYTF. J is TRBJ1-2 and V is TRBV7-3, with D perhaps TRBD1 (5 bases). Trimming removed 4 bases at V and 8 bases at J, with 17 bases between. CDR3 length equals 14 residues. From germline, CDR1 is SGHTA and CDR2 FQGTGA.